The 10 T cell receptor beta chains below come from one sample, sequenced in a study of T cells in Graves' hyperthyroidism and ophthalmopathy. The investigators amplified TCR beta CDR3 regions from RNA transcripts. HTBI primers were employed in a first-round RT-PCR of the TCR CDR3. One entry per CDR3 protein, called by TCRdb with MiXCR from the multiplex PCR reads. The sample comprises roughly 250,000 distinct CDR3 sequences, approximately 14% of which are singletons, and 13% rests with the top ten. Material for sequencing was blood. These receptors were obtained from a woman between 40 and 55 years old with Graves' hyperthyroidism that later progressed to Graves' ophthalmopathy.

This clonotype was detected only a few times. This chain uses TRBV7-9 with TRBJ1-6; 7 bases are a match to TRBD1. With V trimmed by 5 bases and J by 7 bases, 8 bases remained unmatched. The CDR3 is 15 amino acids. Per the germline V gene, CDR1 is SEHNR and CDR2 is FQNEAQ (reference sequence). The CDR3 sequence: CASSPIQGFNSPLHF. DNA for the CDR3: TGTGCCAGCAGCCCGATACAGGGGTTCAATTCACCCCTCCACTTT. Based on the CDR3 plus reference TRBV7-9 and TRBJ1-6, the full variable domain is DTGVSQNPRHKITKRGQNVTFRCDPISEHNRLYWYRQTLGQGPEFLTYFQNEAQLEKSRLLSDRFSAERPKGSFSTLEIQRTEQGDSAMYLCASSPIQGFNSPLHFGNGTRLTVT.

In this sample, this clonotype turned up many times. This rearrangement joins TRBV2 to TRBJ1-4, with 9 bases that match TRBD1. The CDR3 consists of 13 residues. V was pared by 10 bases and J by 2 bases, with 2 bases of the junction left unmatched. Per germline, CDR1 SNHLY and CDR2 FYNNEI. The CDR3 coding sequence is TGTGCCACAGGGACAGGGACTAATGAAAAACTGTTTTTT. Residues: CATGTGTNEKLFF.

The sample holds many counts of this clonotype. V usage is TRBV13 and J usage is TRBJ2-3; tentatively, D is TRBD2 (6 bases). V was pared by 5 bases and J by 8 bases, with 14 bases between. Germline V gene data show CDR1 as PRHDT and CDR2 as FYEKMQ (reference sequence). This CDR3 spans 13 amino acids. CDR3 nucleotide sequence: TGTGCCAGCAGCCTACTAGCCCCAGGTACGCAGTATTTT. It translates to CASSLLAPGTQYF.

In this sample, this clonotype turned up many times. The rearrangement uses TRBV6-2 or TRBV6-3 and TRBJ2-7; 8 bases are a match to TRBD2. J lost 0 bases, V lost 7 bases, and 5 bases had no gene match. The CDR3 sequence is 14 residues long. CDR1 is MNHEY, CDR2 SVGEGT, per germline. Here the CDR3 DNA reads TGTGCCAGCATCAGAGCGGGAGTCTCCTACGAGCAGTACTTC. Its translation: CASIRAGVSYEQYF.

The chain carries TRBV6-5 and TRBJ2-3; 7 bases fit TRBD1. Germline V lookup: CDR1 MNHEY, CDR2 SVGAGI. The CDR3 extends over 14 amino acids. V was pared by 4 bases and J by 8 bases, with 9 bases of the junction left unmatched. Written as DNA, the CDR3 is TGTGCCAGCAGTTTAGGACAGGCACAACGTACGCAGTATTTT. It yields the protein CASSLGQAQRTQYF.

This clonotype was seen ten or more times. This chain links TRBV5-4 with TRBJ2-1; 10 bases fit TRBD2. This CDR3 region has 16 residues. Looked up from germline, CDR1 is SGHNT and CDR2 is YYREEE (reference sequence). J was trimmed by 3 bases and V by 4 bases; bases with no gene match: 7. The CDR3 nucleotides read TGTGCCAGCAGCCCTCCGACTAGCGGGTTCTACAATGAGCAGTTCTTC. Its protein product is CASSPPTSGFYNEQFF.

This rearrangement joins TRBV20-1 to TRBJ2-1; TRBD2 agrees at 9 bases. The CDR3 sequence is 14 residues long. Germline loops: CDR1 DFQATT, CDR2 SNEGSKA (reference sequence). The junction had 6 bases not matched to a gene; V was cut back by 4 bases and J by 5 bases. The CDR3 DNA reads TGCAGTGCTACCGGACTAGCGATGAACAATGAGCAGTTCTTC. Protein: CSATGLAMNNEQFF.

This clonotype was detected many times. The V gene is TRBV2, the J gene TRBJ2-3; D is possibly TRBD2 (6 bases). CDR1 SNHLY and CDR2 FYNNEI come from the germline V gene. CDR3 size: 15 residues. The ends were cut back, 2 bases at V and 4 bases at J, with 13 bases in the middle. CDR3 sequence: CASSEWVGGPDTQYF. CDR3 coding DNA: TGTGCCAGCAGTGAATGGGTGGGAGGACCAGATACGCAGTATTTT.

This clonotype has more than one count but fewer than ten. The rearrangement joins TRBV4-1 to TRBJ2-1, with D tentatively TRBD2 (5 bases). V was pared by 2 bases and J by 8 bases, with 10 bases between. The V gene's germline CDR1 is MGHRA and CDR2 YSYEKL. This CDR3 has 13 amino acids. In DNA form, the CDR3 reads TGCGCCAGCAGCCAACAACTAGTTGATGAGCAGTTCTTC. It specifies CASSQQLVDEQFF.

This rearrangement joins TRBV4-1 to TRBJ2-5; TRBD2 matches 16 bases. The CDR3 consists of 19 residues. Trimming cost V 3 bases and J 6 bases; bases outside gene matches: 13. Germline CDR1 reads MGHRA; CDR2 reads YSYEKL. CDR3 sequence: CASSQASGTSGRALKTQYF. The CDR3 DNA sequence: TGCGCCAGCAGCCAGGCCTCCGGGACTAGCGGGAGGGCCCTTAAGACCCAGTACTTC.